This T cell receptor (beta chain) was found in a study of blood T cell repertoires in COVID-19. Background on the study: There were acute and convalescent COVID-19 samples, and they came from the United States, Italy and Spain. Sample material is recorded as cDNA or gDNA derived from T cells, B-cell-depleted T cells, or PBMCs.

Germline CDR1 reads SGDLS; CDR2 reads YYNGEE. The CDR3 runs to 15 residues. V gave up 4 bases and J gave up 5 bases, with 18 bases separating them. Per the original data handling: The authors estimated nucleated cell counts from reference gene primer amplification. Profiling relied on immunoSEQ multiplex PCR, and the TCRdb table lists in-frame clones only, not all of them. From that table come the V and J calls and clone size; the DNA was used to work out D and trimming. The table includes roughly 75,000 clones, roughly 82% detected once. This chain uses TRBV9 with TRBJ1-1; perhaps TRBD1 as D (6 bases). Sequenced sample: peripheral blood. This receptor was obtained from a man aged 45-65 years with acute or convalescent COVID-19. This chain's CDR3 is CASSSSRGSRTEAFF. The DNA for the CDR3 is TGTGCCAGCAGCTCCAGTAGGGGGTCGAGGACTGAAGCTTTCTTT.